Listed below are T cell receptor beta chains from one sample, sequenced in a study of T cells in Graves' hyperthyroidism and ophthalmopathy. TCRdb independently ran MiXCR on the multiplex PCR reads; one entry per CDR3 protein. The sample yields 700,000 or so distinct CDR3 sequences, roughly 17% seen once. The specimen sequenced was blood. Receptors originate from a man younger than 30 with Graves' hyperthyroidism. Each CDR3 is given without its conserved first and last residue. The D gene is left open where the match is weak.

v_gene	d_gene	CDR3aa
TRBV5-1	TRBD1	ASSSGQASDEQY
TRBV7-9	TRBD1	ASSLQGDGANVLT
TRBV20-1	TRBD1	STATGDYEQY
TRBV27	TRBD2	ASSLSVAGNQETQY
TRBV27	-	ASSTPLRSYNEQF
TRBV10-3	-	ATLRGGLMNTEAF
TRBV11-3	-	ATSGIDNEQF
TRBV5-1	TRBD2	ASSPLRLLAGGFNEQF
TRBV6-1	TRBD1	ASTDRGPNTGELF
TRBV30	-	AWCPQGYYGYT
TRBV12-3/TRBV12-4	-	ASTRIVLGTGELF
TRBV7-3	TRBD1	ASSSHRGLGHEQC
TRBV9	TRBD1	ASSVGAGTGYNEQF
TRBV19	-	ASSFIPSSTDTQY
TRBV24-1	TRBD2	ATSEASGRSGTGELF
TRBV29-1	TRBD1	SGYRGQTDTQY
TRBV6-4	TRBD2	ASSRGLADDEQF
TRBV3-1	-	ASSQNRAQANEQF
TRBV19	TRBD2	ASSQKRENEQF
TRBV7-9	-	ASSLGTGELF
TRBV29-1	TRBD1	SVQEGTGPYKQY
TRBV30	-	AWSVLGRKMNTEAF
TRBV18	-	ASSSDRSGNTIY
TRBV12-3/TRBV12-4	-	ASSFLLGYNEQF
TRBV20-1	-	SARGGPARGAYNEQF
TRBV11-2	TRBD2	ASSFRLAGQTGELF
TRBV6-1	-	ASSDIGYT
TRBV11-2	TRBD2	ASSLQTSRPEQF
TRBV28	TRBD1	ASSSMDRSAETQY
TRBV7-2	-	ASSRQQGAGGYT
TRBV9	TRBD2	ASSVRAGAYTGELF
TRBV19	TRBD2	ASRDSGSSDTQY
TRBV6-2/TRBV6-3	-	ASSYRGMGNSPLH
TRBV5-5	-	ASSLGQIGGSETQY
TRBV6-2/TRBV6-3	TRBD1	ASSYEDWTGGIDGYT
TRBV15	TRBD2	ATSRGAASGSSTDTQY
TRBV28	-	ASSSPRGGQY
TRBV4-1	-	ASSQGGTPQETQY
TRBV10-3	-	AISEDREQY
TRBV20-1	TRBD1	SARAGTGWNEQF
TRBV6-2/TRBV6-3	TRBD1	ASRDRVDTQY
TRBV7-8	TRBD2	ASSLAPLAGSYEQY
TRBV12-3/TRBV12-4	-	ASSQDRYSNQPQH
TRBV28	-	ASSLKGLFGYT
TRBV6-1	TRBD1	ASSPYLDRFFYEQY
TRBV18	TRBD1	ASSPYTGGSMNTEAF
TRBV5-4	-	ASSLGENRVVTDTQY
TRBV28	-	ASSLSDRSLQETQY
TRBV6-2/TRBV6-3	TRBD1	ASSSDRQGRTGELF
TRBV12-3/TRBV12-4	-	ASTSGTPSNQPQH
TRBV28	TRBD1	ASTDRATRVY
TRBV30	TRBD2	AWSAARLAHTPVRAKNIQY